The 15 T cell receptor beta chains presented below share a single source sample, sequenced in a study of blood T cell repertoires in COVID-19. TCRdb keeps only in-frame clones here, not all; method: immunoSEQ multiplex PCR. The sample lists more than 65,000 clones; approximately 82% were seen once. Sequences were obtained from peripheral blood. The receptors stem from a woman of 80 years or more with acute or convalescent COVID-19.

This chain joins TRBV6-2 or TRBV6-3 and TRBJ2-5; 13 nucleotides match TRBD2. The V gene end was trimmed by 5 bases and the J gene end by 7 bases; junction bases not matched to a gene: 10. Germline loops: CDR1 MNHEY, CDR2 SVGEGT. The CDR3 extends over 16 amino acids. The CDR3 DNA sequence: TGTGCCAGCAGTCCAGATCGGGGGACTAGCGGGGCGACCCAGTACTTC. It yields the protein CASSPDRGTSGATQYF.

V gene TRBV7-2 combines with J gene TRBJ2-5; no definite D call. Germline CDR1 and CDR2: SGHTA and FQGNSA. The length of the CDR3 is 13 residues. V was shortened by 2 bases and J by 6 bases, with 10 bases between the two germline ends. CDR3 coding DNA: TGTGCCAGCAGCTTAATCATAGAACAGACCCAGTACTTC. Translated, it gives CASSLIIEQTQYF.

The chain combines TRBV28 with TRBJ1-5; D call uncertain. The V and J ends lost 5 bases and 6 bases respectively, with 14 bases between them. CDR3 length: 14 amino acids. Germline-derived CDR1 and CDR2 are MDHEN and SYDVKM. Written as DNA, the CDR3 is TGTGCCAGCAGTGGTGAACGGGGAGGTCAGCCCCAGCATTTT. Translation gives CASSGERGGQPQHF.

The V call is TRBV3-1 (or the pseudogene TRBV3-2), the J call TRBJ2-1, with 10 bases identical to TRBD1. The CDR3 is 17 residues long. Germline CDR1 reads LGHDT; CDR2 reads YNNKEL (reference sequence). Trimming removed 1 base from V and 15 bases from J; junction bases left unmatched: 18. The CDR3 bases are TGTGCCAGCAGCCAAGGCCTCCACGGGACAGGGGAGGGTTTTCGGTTCTTC. Residues: CASSQGLHGTGEGFRFF.

The CDR3 loop is CASGLVLWTGVPETQYF. CDR3 nucleotide sequence: TGTGCTAGTGGTTTGGTCTTATGGACAGGGGTTCCGGAGACCCAGTACTTC. The V and J genes are TRBV12-5 and TRBJ2-5, with 9 positions matching TRBD1. From germline, CDR1 is LGHNT and CDR2 FRNRAP. V dropped 0 bases and J dropped 5; count of bases not matched to a gene: 10. The CDR3 length is 17 residues.

The chain recombines TRBV5-1 with TRBJ2-1, with 11 bases identical to TRBD1. Trimming took 4 bases from V and 6 from J; bases not matched to a gene: 6. Germline V lookup: CDR1 SGHRS, CDR2 YFSETQ. This CDR3 has 15 residues. The CDR3 loop reads CASSPRTGGLNEQFF. In DNA, the CDR3 is TGCGCCAGCAGCCCCCGGACAGGGGGCCTCAATGAGCAGTTCTTC.

The V gene is TRBV7-9, the J gene TRBJ1-1; no firm D call. Germline V lookup: CDR1 SEHNR, CDR2 FQNEAQ (reference sequence). The V end lost 1 base, the J end lost 6 bases, and 6 bases lay between the germline ends. There are 12 residues in the CDR3. The CDR3 region has the DNA TGTGCCAGCAGCTTAGTCCTCCCTGAAGCTTTCTTT. Translation gives CASSLVLPEAFF.

The gene calls are TRBV15 and TRBJ1-1; 11 bases match TRBD1. With V trimmed by 5 bases and J by 10 bases, 6 bases remained unmatched. CDR1 LNHNV and CDR2 YYDKDF come from the germline V gene (reference sequence). The CDR3 spans 13 residues. The CDR3 nucleotides are TGTGCCACCAGCTCCAGGACAGGGGGCCGAGCTTTCTTT. Residues: CATSSRTGGRAFF. Filled out from reference TRBV15 and TRBJ1-1, the complete variable domain reads DAMVIQNPRYQVTQFGKPVTLSCSQTLNHNVMYWYQQKSSQAPKLLFHYYDKDFNNEADTPDNFQSRRPNTSFCFLDIRSPGLGDTAMYLCATSSRTGGRAFFGQGTRLTVV.

The chain recombines TRBV29-1 with TRBJ2-7; 11 nucleotides match TRBD2. Germline-derived CDR1 and CDR2 are SQVTM and ANQGSEA. Trimming cost V 6 bases and J 4 bases; bases outside gene matches: 2. This CDR3 is 12 amino acids long. CDR3 DNA: TGCAGCGTGGGGACTAGCGGTTACGAGCAGTACTTC. This gives the protein CSVGTSGYEQYF.

The count of this clone is one. The V and J genes are TRBV4-1 and TRBJ2-1; D not certain. The CDR3 spans 18 residues. The germline V and J ends were trimmed by 1 base and 0 bases, with 16 bases remaining between them. Germline V gene data show CDR1 as MGHRA and CDR2 as YSYEKL. The CDR3 loop reads CASSQGHMGLSSYNEQFF. Here the CDR3 DNA reads TGCGCCAGCAGCCAAGGGCACATGGGCCTGAGCTCCTACAATGAGCAGTTCTTC.

This chain uses TRBV6-1 with TRBJ2-4; D not resolved. Germline assignment: CDR1 MNHNS and CDR2 SASEGT. The CDR3 is made up of 18 amino acids. Trimming pared 1 base from V and 3 bases from J, leaving 19 bases between. The CDR3 loop is CASSEGYRFTLFKNIQYF. CDR3 coding DNA: TGTGCCAGCAGTGAAGGGTATCGGTTTACTCTATTCAAAAACATTCAGTACTTC.

The chain carries TRBV19 and TRBJ2-5, with 7 bases aligning to TRBD2. The CDR3 extends over 14 amino acids. Germline lookup yields CDR1 LNHDA and CDR2 SQIVND (reference sequence). The junction had 10 bases not matched to a gene; V was cut back by 8 bases and J by 4 bases. CDR3 loop: CASRLSGGGETQYF. CDR3 in DNA: TGTGCCAGTCGTTTGTCGGGGGGAGGAGAGACCCAGTACTTC.

The rearrangement joins TRBV7-3 to TRBJ1-3; 10 nucleotides align to TRBD1. The CDR3 is 16 residues long. The V segment lost 2 bases and the J segment 0 bases; nucleotides outside the gene matches: 1. The germline gives CDR1 SGHTA, CDR2 FQGTGA. The CDR3 loop reads CASSLGDRGSGNTIYF. For the CDR3, the DNA is TGTGCCAGCAGCTTAGGGGACAGGGGCTCTGGAAACACCATATATTTT.

This clone was observed a few times. The chain combines TRBV5-1 with TRBJ1-6, with 8 bases that match TRBD1. Germline CDR1 SGHRS, CDR2 YFSETQ. CDR3 size: 15 residues. Unmatched junction bases numbered 6, after V lost 0 bases and J lost 10 bases. As DNA, the CDR3 is TGCGCCAGCAGCTTGGATACAGGGGGAGGGTCACCCCTCCACTTT. This sequence encodes CASSLDTGGGSPLHF.

V and J are TRBV29-1 and TRBJ1-5; 8 positions match TRBD1. From germline, CDR1 is SQVTM and CDR2 ANQGSEA. This CDR3 has 14 amino acids. J was trimmed by 4 bases and V by 5 bases; bases with no gene match: 7. The CDR3 DNA follows: TGCAGCGTTACCAGGGGGCCCAGTAATCAGCCCCAGCATTTT. It encodes CSVTRGPSNQPQHF.